This T cell receptor beta chain was retrieved from a study of T cells in Graves' hyperthyroidism and ophthalmopathy. Study-level background: Blood was drawn when the patient was first diagnosed and still untreated. General study points: Blood samples included most of the expanded thyroid clonotypes exceeding 0.001.

RNA transcripts provided the source from which TCR beta CDR3 regions were amplified. Using the HTBI primer set, a first-round RT-PCR was run on the TCR CDR3. TCRdb used MiXCR to reprocess the multiplex PCR reads, holding one entry per CDR3 protein. The sample includes hundreds of thousands of distinct CDR3 sequences, 13% to 15% of them seen just once. Exclusion criteria comprised uncontrolled infection, other autoimmune disease, pregnancy or lactation. From 10 ml of fresh peripheral blood, PBMCs were isolated. This clonotype was observed many times. Its antigen is unknown. Sequenced: blood. The receptor was derived from a woman aged 18-29 years with Graves' hyperthyroidism.

CDR3 amino acids: CASSQGTGYSYEQYF. CDR3 bases: TGTGCCAGCAGCCAAGGGACAGGCTATTCCTACGAGCAGTACTTC. This chain connects TRBV3-1 to TRBJ2-7; 7 nucleotides line up with TRBD1. Germline-derived CDR1 and CDR2 are LGHDT and YNNKEL (reference sequence). With 1 base clipped from V and 1 base from J, the junction kept 4 bases outside the gene matches. The CDR3 has 15 residues.